Listed below are T cell receptor beta chains from one sample, sequenced in a study of shared clonotypes between healthy human individuals. Clones were sequenced by immunoSEQ multiplex PCR, and TCRdb holds only the in-frame ones, with some missing. The sample holds around 2.1 million clones; approximately 94% are singletons and the top ten take 0.1% to 0.15%. Sequencing used naive CD4+ T cells sorted from blood. The receptor set was obtained from a man younger than 35 in good health. CDR3s leave out the opening cysteine and the closing phenylalanine or tryptophan.

v_gene: TRBV18; CDR3aa: ASSQQGTEAF
v_gene: TRBV11-3; CDR3aa: ASSLDTEYNEQF
v_gene: TRBV19; CDR3aa: ASRDMGNSPLH
v_gene: TRBV7-9; CDR3aa: ASSLPRDTPIYT
v_gene: TRBV6-1; CDR3aa: ASSEGTTPATNEKLF
v_gene: TRBV7-2; CDR3aa: ASSLTGLAGPYEQY
v_gene: TRBV5-5; CDR3aa: ASSSTGWANTGELF
v_gene: TRBV6-5; CDR3aa: ASCAGTEAF
v_gene: TRBV10-1; CDR3aa: ASSEPGLAVLAIERSTDTQY
v_gene: TRBV30; CDR3aa: AWSLRVGANTEAF